Following are 9 T cell receptor beta chains from one sample sequenced in a study of cytomegalovirus exposure and HLA in healthy donors. Both 60 Vbeta primers and 13 Jbeta primers went into the PCR. Here immunoSEQ multiplex PCR was the method, and the copy in TCRdb shows in-frame clones only, minus some. This sample has roughly 120,000 clones, with less than 75% found just once. Sequenced material: PBMCs. These receptor sequences come from a woman between 40 and 55 years old in good health and CMV-seronegative.

The rearrangement links TRBV18 to TRBJ1-5; the D is unclear. The V end lost 4 bases, the J end lost 6 bases, and 10 bases lay between the germline ends. The V gene's germline CDR1 is KGHSH and CDR2 LQKENI. The CDR3 sequence is 13 residues long. CDR3: CASSQETPQPQHF. CDR3 bases: TGTGCCAGCTCACAGGAGACCCCTCAGCCCCAGCATTTT. Combining the CDR3 with reference TRBV18 and TRBJ1-5 gives the whole variable domain NAGVMQNPRHLVRRRGQEARLRCSPMKGHSHVYWYRQLPEEGLKFMVYLQKENIIDESGMPKERFSAEFPKEGPSILRIQQVVRGDSAAYFCASSQETPQPQHFGDGTRLSIL.

The gene calls are TRBV7-2 and TRBJ1-4, with D perhaps matching TRBD1 (6 bases). Trimming left V 5 bases short and J 7 bases short, with 11 bases between. Per the germline V gene, CDR1 is SGHTA and CDR2 is FQGNSA. The CDR3 is 13 residues long. CDR3 sequence: CASSPHRVEKLFF. The CDR3 nucleotides read TGTGCCAGCAGCCCTCACAGGGTTGAAAAACTGTTTTTT. The variable domain in full, with the rest retrieved from reference TRBV7-2 and TRBJ1-4, is GAGVSQSPSNKVTEKGKDVELRCDPISGHTALYWYRQSLGQGLEFLIYFQGNSAPDKSGLPSDRFSAERTGGSVSTLTIQRTQQEDSAVYLCASSPHRVEKLFFGSGTQLSVL.

With regard to this clone: Additional DNA sequences in this sample encode the identical CDR3. The CDR3 coding sequence is TGTGCCAGCAGCGCCCCCGGAGGGTTAGGGCGGGGAGGCGATAATGAGCAGTTCTTC. It yields the protein CASSAPGGLGRGGDNEQFF. The V call is TRBV7-8, the J call TRBJ2-1, with D maybe TRBD2 (6 bases). The CDR3 extends over 19 amino acids. Germline CDR1 and CDR2: SGHVS and FQNEAQ. Trimming took off 5 bases at V and 7 bases at J, with 30 bases between the two ends.

J is TRBJ2-3 and V is TRBV4-1; TRBD2 is a possible D gene (6 bases). Germline CDR1 is MGHRA and CDR2 is YSYEKL. This CDR3 is 15 amino acids long. The V and J ends lost 6 bases and 1 base respectively, with 14 bases between them. CDR3 nucleotide sequence: TGCGCCAGCAGACCCCGGGCTAGCGGCACAGATACGCAGTATTTT. Protein sequence: CASRPRASGTDTQYF.

The rearrangement joins TRBV7-2 to TRBJ1-1; D unclear. CDR1 SGHTA and CDR2 FQGNSA come from the germline V gene. This CDR3 is built from 13 residues. Trimming cost V 0 bases and J 8 bases, with 10 bases left between them. The CDR3 region is CASSLASSSEAFF. The CDR3 DNA reads as TGTGCCAGCAGCTTAGCGTCGTCCTCCGAAGCTTTCTTT.

Turning to this clone: Other DNA variants within this sample encode the same CDR3. The chain combines TRBV4-1 with TRBJ1-1; 8 bases align to TRBD1. The CDR3 is made up of 14 amino acids. The germline V gene has CDR1 MGHRA and CDR2 YSYEKL. V trimming: 4 bases; J trimming: 1 base; junction bases outside the gene matches: 2. In nucleotides, the CDR3 is TGCGCCAGCAGCCCGGACAGGGCGAACACTGAAGCTTTCTTT. The encoded protein is CASSPDRANTEAFF.

The V call is TRBV5-5, the J call TRBJ2-3, with 8 bases aligning to TRBD2. There are 15 residues in the CDR3. Germline V lookup: CDR1 SGHKS, CDR2 YYEKEE (reference sequence). V trimming: 2 bases; J trimming: 1 base; junction bases outside the gene matches: 3. CDR3 DNA: TGTGCCAGCAGCTTACTAGCGGACGGCACAGATACGCAGTATTTT. Translation: CASSLLADGTDTQYF.

This clone was observed a single time. The V and J genes are TRBV7-9 and TRBJ1-4, with TRBD1 matching over 11 bases. Germline V lookup: CDR1 SEHNR, CDR2 FQNEAQ (reference sequence). The length of the CDR3 is 18 residues. The J segment lost 12 bases and the V segment lost 5 bases, leaving 20 bases of the junction unmatched. CDR3 protein: CASSRTGGEWSLLAELFF. The CDR3 nucleotides are TGTGCCAGCAGCCGGACAGGGGGCGAGTGGTCCCTGTTGGCGGAACTGTTTTTT.

The chain joins TRBV5-1 to TRBJ2-3; D is undetermined. The ends were cut back, 2 bases at V and 1 base at J, with 11 bases in the middle. The CDR3 sequence is 15 residues long. Per germline, CDR1 SGHRS and CDR2 YFSETQ. The CDR3 DNA is TGCGCCAGCAGCTTAGGTCCCCAGGGCACAGATACGCAGTATTTT. This encodes CASSLGPQGTDTQYF.